This T cell receptor (beta chain) was sequenced during a study of Tregs in tolerant kidney transplant recipients. General study points: Biological reproducibility was not directly addressed, but technical replication error appeared minimal. Findings come from small patient numbers and require larger validation.

Between the trimmed V and J ends, which lost 7 bases and 7 bases, there was a span of 13 bases. Per the germline V gene, CDR1 is LNHDA and CDR2 is SQIVND (reference sequence). There are 12 residues in the CDR3. The protocol was immunoSEQ multiplex PCR, while the TCRdb copy is restricted to in-frame clones and leaves out a portion. The data contain 240,000 or so clones, about 86% of them singletons. Comment on this clone: Its antigen is not known.

The source is a human donor in good health. Sequenced input: CD4+ T cells from blood. The chain uses TRBV19 and TRBJ1-2; D is undetermined. The CDR3 loop is CASNTPSSGYTF. Here the CDR3 DNA reads TGTGCCAGTAATACCCCGTCGAGTGGCTACACCTTC. Variable domain in full (rest from reference TRBV19 and TRBJ1-2): DGGITQSPKYLFRKEGQNVTLSCEQNLNHDAMYWYRQDPGQGLRLIYYSQIVNDFQKGDIAEGYSVSREKKESFPLTVTSAQKNPTAFYLCASNTPSSGYTFGSGTRLTVV.